The sequence of this T cell receptor beta chain was determined in a study of PD-L1 blockade in urothelial cancer. Background on the study: Analysis of the blood was performed 3 weeks (second dose) and 6 weeks after treatment start.

Each PCR received spiked synthetic TCR analog templates. Some clones are missing from TCRdb's copy, which holds only in-frame ones; the method was immunoSEQ multiplex PCR. The sample lists 40,000 to 45,000 clones, 70% to 90% seen once, with 12% to 15% in the top ten. The germline V gene has CDR1 SGHVS and CDR2 FNYEAQ. This CDR3 spans 17 amino acids. With 2 bases removed from V and 2 bases from J, the gap between germline ends came to 17 bases. This clone has just one count. Sample: PBMCs, taken around atezolizumab (anti-PD-L1) treatment. This TCR came from a woman aged 55 to 70 with urothelial cancer. This chain links TRBV7-6 with TRBJ2-3; tentative D call: TRBD1 (6 bases). CDR3 sequence reads: CASSLRVFQGNTDTQYF. CDR3 sequence (DNA): TGTGCCAGCAGCTTACGGGTCTTTCAGGGGAACACAGATACGCAGTATTTT.